This T cell receptor (beta chain) was recovered during a study of T cells after yellow fever vaccination. Production of TCR cDNA was by 5'RACE template switching, which also added a universal primer site and UMIs. TCRdb itself ran the 5' RACE reads through MiXCR, one entry per CDR3 protein. The table records around 120,000 distinct CDR3 sequences, roughly 15% of them present only once. CDR1 and CDR2 (germline): MNHEY, SMNVEV (reference sequence). The CDR3 sequence is 19 residues long. J gave up 4 bases and V 1 base, and 10 bases lay outside the gene matches. This clonotype turned up a few times. The antigen remains undetermined. Findings of the study overall: At around 95% for CD4 and 70% to 90% for CD8, most primary-vaccination clones showed up again after the booster. High-abundance clonotypes from the bulk population could contaminate FACS-sorted repertoires. The CD4 compartment and the CD8 compartment contained a small share of clonotypes in common.

This receptor was taken from a man aged 18 to 35 who received the YFV17D yellow fever vaccine. The rearrangement links TRBV27 to TRBJ2-6; 10 bases map to TRBD1. Sequenced material: CD8+ T cells sorted from PBMCs, taken 5 days after the yellow fever booster vaccination. The CDR3 nucleotides are TGTGCCAGCAGTTTATATGGGACAGGGGTCTCAGCGGGGGCCAACGTCCTGACTTTC. Amino acids: CASSLYGTGVSAGANVLTF.